The text below deals with one TCR beta chain. The study drew the donors from its approximately 110-subject validation cohort, separate from the roughly 670-subject first cohort. The data were obtained in a study of cytomegalovirus exposure and HLA in healthy donors. Sequenced by immunoSEQ multiplex PCR; TCRdb stores in-frame clones only, minus some. The sample has about 330,000 clones, 86% seen once. The CDR3 extends over 17 amino acids. V was shortened by 6 bases and J by 0 bases, with 18 bases between the two germline ends. Germline CDR1 is MGHRA and CDR2 is YSYEKL. Sequencing was performed on PBMCs. The V and J genes are TRBV4-1 and TRBJ1-3; D may be TRBD1 (6 bases). The clonotype was recovered from a woman aged 18-35 years in good health and CMV-seronegative. The CDR3: CASSPSRTESSGNTIYF. The CDR3 DNA sequence: TGCGCCAGCAGTCCCTCGCGGACAGAAAGCTCTGGAAACACCATATATTTT.